This T cell receptor (beta chain) was found in a study of T-cell memory formation after mild COVID-19. At the level of the study: TCR clusters mostly belonged to single donors. General study findings and limits: Day 37-peaking second-wave clones had unconfirmed SARS-CoV-2 specificity. Clones that shrank (day 15 to 85) were balanced CD4/CD8, whereas later expanders leaned CD4+.

TCRdb reprocessed the 5' RACE reads with MiXCR, giving one entry per CDR3 protein. The table includes roughly 400,000 distinct CDR3 sequences, roughly 15% detected once. The table lists this clonotype with a few counts. The antigen is undetermined. CDR3 length: 17 residues. Germline-derived CDR1 and CDR2 are SGHRS and YFSETQ. The trim removed 2 bases at V and 3 bases at J, leaving 11 bases unmatched. This receptor was identified in a man younger than 35 who had mild COVID-19 (a few samples of this study predate the infection). Cell type and time point are not known. What was sequenced was PBMCs or a T cell subset sorted from them (not recorded which). The chain couples TRBV5-1 to TRBJ2-1, with 7 bases identical to TRBD2. CDR3 nucleotides: TGCGCCAGCAGCTTAAGACTAGCCCAAGTGAGCTACAATGAGCAGTTCTTC. Its protein product is CASSLRLAQVSYNEQFF.